These T cell receptor beta chains were read from a single sample in a study of blood T cell repertoires in COVID-19. TCRdb's copy holds only in-frame clones and misses some; the assay was immunoSEQ multiplex PCR. The sample includes 190,000 or so clones, about nine tenths of them seen just once. The sequenced sample was peripheral blood. These receptors were obtained from a man aged 40-55 years with acute or convalescent COVID-19. CDR3s include the opening cysteine and the closing phenylalanine or tryptophan. A D gene is named only where the DNA matches it firmly. Clone size appears in some rows only: once, few, many, or a class for an expanded clone.

length	size	V	J	D	CDR3	DNA
14	NA	TRBV2	TRBJ2-7	TRBD2	CASTTSAGAYEQYF	TGTGCCAGCACGACTAGCGCGGGGGCCTACGAGCAGTACTTC
15	NA	TRBV7-2	TRBJ2-3	NA	CASSLLASSTDTQYF	TGTGCCAGCAGCTTACTAGCGTCTAGCACAGATACGCAGTATTTT
17	NA	TRBV7-3	TRBJ2-5	TRBD1	CASSLTPGQGGQETQYF	TGTGCCAGCAGCTTAACTCCCGGACAGGGTGGGCAAGAGACCCAGTACTTC
15	few	TRBV19	TRBJ2-7	TRBD2	CASSPSSGSPYEQYF	TGTGCCAGTAGTCCATCTAGCGGGAGCCCCTACGAGCAGTACTTC
15	NA	TRBV9	TRBJ2-1	TRBD2	CASSVEARGGPEQFF	TGTGCCAGCAGCGTAGAGGCGCGGGGGGGCCCTGAGCAGTTCTTC
16	NA	TRBV7-6	TRBJ2-2	TRBD2	CASSLEPGLASGELFF	TGTGCCAGCAGCTTGGAACCGGGACTAGCCTCCGGGGAGCTGTTTTTT
14	NA	TRBV10-1	TRBJ2-7	TRBD2	CASSQGLAGSPQYF	TGCGCCAGCAGTCAGGGACTAGCGGGGTCGCCTCAGTACTTC
15	NA	TRBV5-1	TRBJ2-4	TRBD1	CASSLGQGGKNIQYF	TGCGCCAGCAGCTTGGGACAGGGCGGCAAAAACATTCAGTACTTC
14	few	TRBV7-8	TRBJ1-6	NA	CASSLVRGNSPLHF	TGTGCCAGCAGCTTAGTCAGGGGAAATTCACCCCTCCACTTT
17	once	TRBV19	TRBJ1-6	NA	CASSMVQSSSYNSPLHF	TGTGCCAGTAGTATGGTTCAATCCAGCTCCTATAATTCACCCCTCCACTTT
12	NA	TRBV2	TRBJ1-1	TRBD1	CASTTDRGGAFF	TGTGCCAGCACTACCGACAGGGGGGGAGCTTTCTTT
14	NA	TRBV7-2	TRBJ2-7	TRBD1	CASSSADRGYEQYF	TGTGCCAGCAGCTCGGCAGACAGGGGCTACGAGCAGTACTTC
13	once	TRBV5-5	TRBJ1-2	NA	CASSLDTDYGYTF	TGTGCCAGCAGCTTGGACACAGACTATGGCTACACCTTC
13	NA	TRBV19	TRBJ1-4	NA	CASSIGREEKLFF	TGTGCCAGTAGTATTGGACGGGAAGAAAAACTGTTTTTT
14	NA	TRBV6-2/TRBV6-3	TRBJ1-2	TRBD1	CASSWTGDWYGYTF	TGTGCCAGCAGTTGGACAGGGGATTGGTATGGCTACACCTTC
13	NA	TRBV30	TRBJ1-2	NA	CAWSDERNYGYTF	TGTGCCTGGAGTGACGAGAGGAACTATGGCTACACCTTC
14	NA	TRBV30	TRBJ2-7	TRBD1	CAWSVGTGGGEQYF	TGTGCCTGGAGTGTGGGGACAGGGGGCGGCGAGCAGTACTTC
18	NA	TRBV18	TRBJ2-5	TRBD1	CASSPPYQGDRYQETQYF	TGTGCCAGCTCACCACCATACCAGGGGGACCGGTACCAAGAGACCCAGTACTTC
18	NA	TRBV7-9	TRBJ2-6	NA	CASSISLGQRSGANVLTF	TGTGCCAGCAGCATTTCTTTGGGGCAGAGGTCTGGGGCCAACGTCCTGACTTTC
14	NA	TRBV7-8	TRBJ1-1	NA	CASSFRRKNTEAFF	TGTGCCAGCAGCTTTCGGAGAAAGAACACTGAAGCTTTCTTT
13	few	TRBV10-3	TRBJ1-4	NA	CAISAVPNEKLFF	TGTGCCATCAGTGCGGTTCCGAATGAAAAACTGTTTTTT
16	NA	TRBV7-2	TRBJ2-2	TRBD2	CASSLGTSGGLGELFF	TGTGCCAGCAGCTTAGGAACTAGCGGGGGGCTCGGGGAGCTGTTTTTT
15	NA	TRBV11-2	TRBJ1-1	NA	CASSLDTGRNTEAFF	TGTGCCAGCAGCTTAGATACAGGGAGGAACACTGAAGCTTTCTTT
16	NA	TRBV18	TRBJ2-7	TRBD2	CASSPLQAGGRGEQYF	TGTGCCAGCTCACCACTCCAAGCGGGGGGTAGAGGAGAGCAGTACTTC
15	once	TRBV5-6	TRBJ2-1	NA	CASSPGGRRYNEQFF	TGTGCCAGCAGCCCGGGGGGCCGTCGTTACAATGAGCAGTTCTTC
15	NA	TRBV6-5	TRBJ1-6	NA	CASSLIQGFNSPLHF	TGTGCCAGCAGTCTAATACAGGGATTTAATTCACCCCTCCACTTT
16	few	TRBV6-2/TRBV6-3	TRBJ1-5	NA	CASSSREGTFNQPQHF	TGTGCCAGCAGTTCCCGGGAGGGAACATTCAATCAGCCCCAGCATTTT
14	NA	TRBV5-5	TRBJ2-7	NA	CASSFVAGNSEQYF	TGTGCCAGCAGCTTCGTGGCAGGGAATAGCGAGCAGTACTTC
14	NA	TRBV5-6	TRBJ1-2	NA	CASSLEPGNYGYTF	TGTGCCAGCAGCTTGGAACCAGGGAACTATGGCTACACCTTC
18	NA	TRBV13	TRBJ2-7	TRBD1	CASSLGGTGFSASYEQYF	TGTGCCAGCAGCTTAGGCGGGACAGGGTTCTCCGCCTCCTACGAGCAGTACTTC
19	NA	TRBV27	TRBJ2-6	NA	CASSPRGTANNSGANVLTF	TGTGCCAGCAGTCCCCGGGGGACAGCCAATAACTCTGGGGCCAACGTCCTGACTTTC
15	NA	TRBV5-1	TRBJ1-3	TRBD1	CASSRDRAGGNTIYF	TGCGCCAGCAGCCGAGACAGGGCGGGTGGAAACACCATATATTTT
13	NA	TRBV2	TRBJ1-2	TRBD1	CASSEDRGYGYTF	TGTGCCAGCAGTGAGGACAGGGGGTATGGCTACACCTTC